A selection of T cell receptor beta chains follows, all from one sample in a study of T cell responses to AZD1222 COVID-19 vaccine. Sequenced by immunoSEQ multiplex PCR; TCRdb stores in-frame clones only, minus some. The sample has about 150,000 clones; 80% to 90% are singletons. Sequences were derived from peripheral blood, sampled on day 0 of AZD1222 vaccination. These receptors all come from an adult in good health. Each CDR3 is given with its conserved first and last residue. Each record gives: V gene, J gene, D gene, CDR3 DNA, CDR3 protein. The D gene is left open where the match is weak.

TRBV12-3/TRBV12-4	TRBJ1-5	NA	TGTGCCAGCAGTTTAAACAGCAATCAGCCCCAGCATTTT	CASSLNSNQPQHF
TRBV5-5	TRBJ1-2	NA	TGTGCCAGCAGCTTGGCCAACATCTTCGGTGGCTACACCTTC	CASSLANIFGGYTF
TRBV6-2/TRBV6-3	TRBJ2-1	NA	TGTGCCAGCAGCCGGGACTCCTACAATGAGCAGTTCTTC	CASSRDSYNEQFF
TRBV27	TRBJ1-2	NA	TGTGCCAGCAAACCCGAAGGGAGAAGGGGCTACACCTTC	CASKPEGRRGYTF
TRBV5-1	TRBJ2-7	TRBD1	TGCGCCAGCGGAAATGACAGGGGCGGATACGAGCAGTACTTC	CASGNDRGGYEQYF
TRBV28	TRBJ1-1	TRBD1	TGTGCCAGCAGGACAGGGCTAGGCGGGGGGAACACTGAAGCTTTCTTT	CASRTGLGGGNTEAFF
TRBV12-3/TRBV12-4	TRBJ2-1	NA	TGTGCCAGCAGTACAGGTGCAGTTGAGCAGTTCTTC	CASSTGAVEQFF
TRBV5-1	TRBJ1-2	TRBD1	TGCGCCAGCAGCTTGGGGACAGGGGTGTTAAACTATGGCTACACCTTC	CASSLGTGVLNYGYTF
TRBV3-1/TRBV3-2	TRBJ2-1	NA	TGTGCCAGCAGCCATTCACGTCAATGGGGATACAATGAGCAGTTCTTC	CASSHSRQWGYNEQFF
TRBV7-2	TRBJ2-1	TRBD2	TGTGCCAGCAGTATTACTAGCGGGATAGACAATGAGCAGTTCTTC	CASSITSGIDNEQFF